Each of the 13 T cell receptor beta chains below was sequenced from the same sample in a study of T cell changes during pregnancy in multiple sclerosis. Sequenced by immunoSEQ multiplex PCR; TCRdb stores in-frame clones only, minus some. Of just under 50,000 clones in the sample, 91% are singletons; the top ten hold roughly a tenth. This specimen consisted of CD8+ T cells from peripheral blood mononuclear cells, obtained after pregnancy. The receptors come from a female donor with multiple sclerosis, enrolled in a pregnancy study.

The chain has TRBV6-6 and TRBJ1-2; 10 nucleotides line up with TRBD1. The CDR3 length is 14 residues. Germline V gene sequence: CDR1 MNHNY, CDR2 SVGAGI (reference sequence). V was pared by 2 bases and J by 8 bases, with 5 bases of the junction left unmatched. Here the CDR3 reads CASSYGTGVWGYTF. As DNA, the CDR3 is TGTGCCAGCAGTTACGGGACAGGGGTTTGGGGCTACACCTTC.

V gene TRBV7-9 combines with J gene TRBJ2-1, with D hard to call. Trimming pared 4 bases from V and 0 bases from J, leaving 10 bases between. Germline V lookup: CDR1 SEHNR, CDR2 FQNEAQ (reference sequence). CDR3 length: 15 amino acids. The CDR3 DNA reads TGTGCCAGCAGCTCGGCAGGAAGCTCCTACAATGAGCAGTTCTTC. It yields the protein CASSSAGSSYNEQFF. Looking up the rest from reference TRBV7-9 and TRBJ2-1 gives the full variable domain: DTGVSQNPRHKITKRGQNVTFRCDPISEHNRLYWYRQTLGQGPEFLTYFQNEAQLEKSRLLSDRFSAERPKGSFSTLEIQRTEQGDSAMYLCASSSAGSSYNEQFFGPGTRLTVL.

The chain combines TRBV6-5 with TRBJ2-7; TRBD2 agrees at 8 bases. The CDR3 has 14 amino acids. Germline V gives CDR1 MNHEY, CDR2 SVGAGI. Unmatched junction bases numbered 4, after V lost 3 bases and J lost 3 bases. The CDR3 DNA sequence: TGTGCCAGCAGTTATGCGGGGGGACTCTACGAGCAGTACTTC. As protein: CASSYAGGLYEQYF.

The rearrangement joins TRBV7-9 to TRBJ1-1; tentatively, D is TRBD1 (6 bases). CDR1 is SEHNR, CDR2 FQNEAQ, per germline (reference sequence). With 3 bases removed from V and 0 bases from J, the gap between germline ends came to 8 bases. This CDR3 is built from 14 residues. As DNA, the CDR3 is TGTGCCAGCAGCTTTGGGGGCTTGAACACTGAAGCTTTCTTT. Protein product: CASSFGGLNTEAFF.

The count of this clone is one. V usage is TRBV19 and J usage is TRBJ2-2; D unclear. The length of the CDR3 is 14 residues. The V and J ends lost 7 bases and 0 bases respectively, with 9 bases between them. CDR1 and CDR2 from the germline V gene are LNHDA and SQIVND (reference sequence). CDR3 bases: TGTGCCAGTATGTATAGCACGAACACCGGGGAGCTGTTTTTT. Translating it yields CASMYSTNTGELFF.

This sequence joins TRBV7-9 and TRBJ2-3; 13 nucleotides match TRBD2. This CDR3 is 16 amino acids long. CDR1 is SEHNR, CDR2 FQNEAQ, per germline (reference sequence). The V and J ends lost 5 bases and 4 bases, in that order; junction bases with no gene match: 6. The CDR3, as DNA: TGTGCCAGCAGCGTACTAGCGGGGGGGCCATCAGATACGCAGTATTTT. Protein product: CASSVLAGGPSDTQYF. Based on the CDR3 plus reference TRBV7-9 and TRBJ2-3, the full variable domain is DTGVSQNPRHKITKRGQNVTFRCDPISEHNRLYWYRQTLGQGPEFLTYFQNEAQLEKSRLLSDRFSAERPKGSFSTLEIQRTEQGDSAMYLCASSVLAGGPSDTQYFGPGTRLTVL.

The chain employs TRBV7-3 and TRBJ2-3, with 7 nucleotides matching TRBD2. J gave up 3 bases and V 2 bases, and 11 bases lay outside the gene matches. The germline V gene encodes CDR1 SGHTA and CDR2 FQGTGA. The CDR3 consists of 17 residues. CDR3 nucleotide sequence: TGTGCCAGCAGCTTACACGTCGGGGGGTTTGGTACAGATACGCAGTATTTT. Translation gives CASSLHVGGFGTDTQYF.

The chain combines TRBV19 with TRBJ1-1; 7 bases agree with TRBD1. CDR3 length equals 12 residues. The V gene end was trimmed by 10 bases and the J gene end by 4 bases; junction bases not matched to a gene: 6. Per germline, CDR1 LNHDA and CDR2 SQIVND (reference sequence). CDR3 protein: CATSTGATEAFF. CDR3 coding DNA: TGTGCCACCTCAACAGGGGCCACTGAAGCTTTCTTT.

This chain connects TRBV5-8 to TRBJ2-3; TRBD1 matches 8 bases. The CDR3 spans 16 residues. V was clipped by 2 bases and J by 1 base; unmatched bases: 6. CDR1 SGHTS and CDR2 YDEGEE come from the germline V gene. CDR3 in DNA: TGTGCCAGCAGCTTTGGAAACAGGGGGGGCACAGATACGCAGTATTTT. It specifies CASSFGNRGGTDTQYF.

The chain combines TRBV19 with TRBJ1-5; D is perhaps TRBD1 (6 bases). Deletions cut 6 bases from V and 2 bases from J, with 14 bases between. CDR3 length equals 15 residues. Germline CDR1 is LNHDA and CDR2 is SQIVND (reference sequence). In DNA, the CDR3 is TGTGCCAGTAGGGTACAGGGATGGGGCAATCAGCCCCAGCATTTT. This sequence encodes CASRVQGWGNQPQHF. Filled out from reference TRBV19 and TRBJ1-5, the complete variable domain reads DGGITQSPKYLFRKEGQNVTLSCEQNLNHDAMYWYRQDPGQGLRLIYYSQIVNDFQKGDIAEGYSVSREKKESFPLTVTSAQKNPTAFYLCASRVQGWGNQPQHFGDGTRLSIL.

This clone was detected only once. The chain combines TRBV9 with TRBJ1-3; 8 nucleotides line up with TRBD1. The V gene's germline CDR1 is SGDLS and CDR2 YYNGEE. The CDR3 loop spans 17 amino acids. J was trimmed by 2 bases and V by 4 bases; bases with no gene match: 11. CDR3 nucleotides: TGTGCCAGCAGCCACCCCCTCACAGGGGGTACTGGAAACACCATATATTTT. Amino acid sequence: CASSHPLTGGTGNTIYF.

The V and J genes are TRBV25-1 and TRBJ1-5, with D maybe TRBD1 (5 bases). The CDR3 length is 15 residues. The germline V gene encodes CDR1 MGHDK and CDR2 SYGVNS. V shed 6 bases and J shed 7 bases, with 19 bases lying between them. This CDR3 reads CASSERSREGQPQHF. As DNA, the CDR3 is TGTGCCAGCAGCGAGAGAAGCAGGGAGGGCCAGCCCCAGCATTTT.

The rearrangement links TRBV9 to TRBJ2-5; perhaps TRBD2 as D (7 bases). Germline CDR1 SGDLS, CDR2 YYNGEE. The V and J ends lost 0 bases and 0 bases respectively, with 18 bases between them. This CDR3 has 18 amino acids. For the CDR3, the DNA is TGTGCCAGCAGCGTAGGGGACCAAGGGGGGGTGTACCAAGAGACCCAGTACTTC. Its protein is CASSVGDQGGVYQETQYF.